This TCR beta chain was identified during a study of OX40 agonist ivuxolimab in advanced cancers. Notes on this clone: Its antigen is undetermined.

V lost 7 bases and J 0 bases, leaving 10 bases between the germline ends. This CDR3 spans 15 amino acids. The germline V gene encodes CDR1 WNHNN and CDR2 SYGVQD (reference sequence). Assay: immunoSEQ multiplex PCR; the TCRdb copy retains only in-frame clones and omits some. The sample shows around 39,000 clones, approximately 80% of them seen only once. Study-wide findings and caveats: CD8+ T cells averaged more expanded clones than CD4+.

This sequence was found in an adult with an advanced solid tumor such as melanoma, head and neck, liver or kidney cancer. The V gene is TRBV10-1, the J gene TRBJ2-6; D might be TRBD1 or TRBD2, each matching 5 bases. The material was CD4+ or CD8+ T cells sorted from blood, obtained in a trial of the OX40 agonist ivuxolimab. The CDR3 coding sequence is TGCGCCAGCATGGGACGGAGCTCTGGGGCCAACGTCCTGACTTTC. Translated: CASMGRSSGANVLTF.